This T cell receptor beta chain is from a study of blood T cell repertoires in COVID-19. Study overall: From T cells, B-cell-depleted T cells, or PBMCs came the material, which was cDNA or gDNA.

In the authors' workflow: Counts of nucleated cells, estimated from reference gene primer amplification, were obtained. Generated by immunoSEQ multiplex PCR, the TCRdb table keeps only in-frame clones and is missing some. That table supplies the V and J calls and clone size; D and trimming were determined from the DNA. The sample lists around 300,000 clones, about 88% seen once, with less than 3% in the top ten. Individuals drawn from some 25 US areas were about 18 to 100 years old. Cohorts were determined from participant-reported clinical history. CDR3 length equals 14 residues. Germline V lookup: CDR1 SGHRS, CDR2 YFSETQ. Trimming removed 0 bases from V and 3 bases from J; junction bases left unmatched: 0.

This clonotype was obtained from a woman between 50 and 59 years old who had recovered from COVID-19. Sequencing was performed on PBMCs or T cells enriched from blood (not recorded which). The rearrangement joins TRBV5-1 to TRBJ1-1; 9 bases are a match to TRBD1. The CDR3 sequence is CASSLGDRDTEAFF. The CDR3 nucleotides read TGCGCCAGCAGCTTGGGGGACAGGGACACTGAAGCTTTCTTT.